This T cell receptor (beta chain) was sequenced for a study of blood T cell repertoires in COVID-19. The V segment lost 9 bases and the J segment 4 bases; nucleotides outside the gene matches: 8. The CDR3 consists of 14 residues. Germline CDR1 reads MNHEY; CDR2 reads SVGAGI. The data were produced by immunoSEQ multiplex PCR, yet TCRdb's version contains in-frame clones alone and is incomplete. The sample holds about 210,000 clones, around 85% seen once. The sample taken for sequencing was peripheral blood. V and J are TRBV6-5 and TRBJ2-4, with TRBD1 matching over 8 bases. The receptor was isolated from a man in his fifties with COVID-19, enrolled during active disease. CDR3 loop: CASGGRDRKNIQYF. The CDR3 DNA reads as TGTGCCAGTGGAGGTCGGGACAGGAAAAACATTCAGTACTTC.